Following are 32 T cell receptor beta chains from one sample sequenced in a study of shared clonotypes between healthy human individuals (dated by TCRdb to 2018 to 2020). Library preparation employed the immunoSEQ multiplex PCR assay. Held by TCRdb, this immuneACCESS table contains in-frame sequences only and omits some clones. Under half of the omission traces to an unresolved V gene where checked; the cause of the rest is unknown. The sample includes about 2 million clones, with around 96% observed a single time. Of the sample, approximately 1.2% is held by the ten largest clones. For the CD8 naive samples, CD45RO-negative cells were positively selected for CCR7, yielding a CD45RA+CCR7+ population from which TemRA cells were excluded. Sequences were obtained from naive CD8+ T cells sorted from blood. The cell subset or site label, read with the paper, signifies: CD45RA+CCR7+. The receptor source for this set is a man aged 18 to 35 in good health.

As for this clone: This CDR3 is also generated by other DNA sequences in the sample. V is TRBV7-9 and J is TRBJ2-7; D call uncertain. This CDR3 spans 12 amino acids. Per the germline V gene, CDR1 is SEHNR and CDR2 is FQNEAQ (reference sequence). Trimming removed 3 bases from V and 1 base from J, with 4 bases in between. The CDR3 sequence is CASSFPSYEQYF. The CDR3 region has the DNA TGTGCCAGCAGCTTTCCATCCTACGAGCAGTACTTC.

This chain's CDR3 is CASTPGGEGNQPQHF. In DNA, the CDR3 is TGTGCCAGCACCCCAGGGGGCGAGGGCAATCAGCCCCAGCATTTT. This chain connects TRBV9 to TRBJ1-5; the match to TRBD1 covers 8 bases. The CDR3 is 15 residues long. CDR1 and CDR2 (germline): SGDLS, YYNGEE. Trimming cost V 6 bases and J 2 bases; bases outside gene matches: 7.

The chain has TRBV27 and TRBJ2-7, with D unresolved. Deletions cut 4 bases from V and 3 bases from J, with 10 bases between. This CDR3 is 13 amino acids long. Per the germline V gene, CDR1 is MNHEY and CDR2 is SMNVEV (reference sequence). DNA for the CDR3: TGTGCCAGCAGTTCAGGCCCTCACTACGAGCAGTACTTC. It yields the protein CASSSGPHYEQYF.

The chain uses TRBV11-3 and TRBJ2-1; no clear D. CDR1 and CDR2 (germline): SGHNT, YENEEA. The CDR3 consists of 13 residues. V was shortened by 5 bases and J by 5 bases, with 10 bases between the two germline ends. The CDR3: CASSPQKDNEQFF. The CDR3, as DNA: TGTGCCAGCAGCCCCCAGAAGGACAATGAGCAGTTCTTC.

The chain recombines TRBV27 with TRBJ1-4; 8 bases fit TRBD1. Losses at the gene ends were 5 bases for V and 12 bases for J; bases not matched to a gene: 11. The CDR3 has 14 residues. Germline CDR1 is MNHEY and CDR2 is SMNVEV (reference sequence). CDR3 amino acids: CASSVGQGLGELFF. DNA of the CDR3: TGTGCCAGCAGTGTTGGACAGGGCCTTGGCGAACTGTTTTTT.

This chain connects TRBV19 to TRBJ2-6, with D possibly matching TRBD1 (5 bases). Trimming took off 5 bases at V and 0 bases at J, with 14 bases between the two ends. The CDR3 totals 17 residues. Per germline, CDR1 LNHDA and CDR2 SQIVND (reference sequence). Here the CDR3 DNA reads TGTGCCAGTAGTTCCGCAACAGGCCGCTCTGGGGCCAACGTCCTGACTTTC. It is translated as CASSSATGRSGANVLTF.

This clone appeared a single time. CDR3: CASSVGRGAGTEAFF. In DNA form, the CDR3 reads TGTGCCAGCAGCGTAGGACGGGGGGCGGGCACTGAAGCTTTCTTT. The gene calls are TRBV9 and TRBJ1-1; the D gene is possibly TRBD1 (6 bases). V dropped 0 bases and J dropped 4 bases, with 13 bases sitting between them. Germline V gene lookup returns CDR1 SGDLS and CDR2 YYNGEE. This CDR3 region has 15 residues.

The chain employs TRBV19 and TRBJ2-7; 8 bases match TRBD1. Germline assignment: CDR1 LNHDA and CDR2 SQIVND (reference sequence). This CDR3 region has 14 residues. The J segment lost 3 bases and the V segment lost 5 bases, leaving 6 bases of the junction unmatched. The CDR3 region is CASSYGRGLYEQYF. The CDR3 DNA reads as TGTGCCAGTAGTTACGGCAGGGGGCTCTACGAGCAGTACTTC.

This chain links TRBV6-1 with TRBJ2-7; 8 bases align to TRBD2. The germline V gene encodes CDR1 MNHNS and CDR2 SASEGT. This CDR3 comprises 16 residues. V trimming: 3 bases; J trimming: 0 bases; junction bases outside the gene matches: 7. In DNA form, the CDR3 reads TGTGCCAGCAGTGACCGAGTACTAGCGGACTCCTACGAGCAGTACTTC. Its protein product is CASSDRVLADSYEQYF.

This chain connects TRBV5-6 to TRBJ2-3; TRBD2 is a possible D gene (6 bases). With 5 bases removed from V and 8 bases from J, the gap between germline ends came to 15 bases. The CDR3 is 13 residues long. CDR1 is SGHDT, CDR2 YYEEEE, per germline. DNA of the CDR3: TGTGCCAGCAGACCGCAGGGTAGCGGTACGCAGTATTTT. Translating it yields CASRPQGSGTQYF.

The chain couples TRBV9 to TRBJ2-1; 9 nucleotides align to TRBD2. Germline CDR1 reads SGDLS; CDR2 reads YYNGEE. CDR3 length: 15 residues. The ends lost 4 bases at V and 3 bases at J; junction bases unmatched: 5. CDR3 coding DNA: TGTGCCAGCAGCCATGCGGGGGGGCTCTACAATGAGCAGTTCTTC. Amino acid sequence: CASSHAGGLYNEQFF.

The V and J genes are TRBV30 and TRBJ2-2, with D perhaps given as TRBD1 or TRBD2 (5 bases each). V was trimmed by 0 bases and J by 6 bases, leaving 20 bases between them. From germline, CDR1 is GTSNPN and CDR2 SVGIG (reference sequence). The CDR3 covers 17 residues. The CDR3 sequence is CAWSVHLGEYRAGELFF. In nucleotides, the CDR3 is TGTGCCTGGAGTGTTCATCTGGGGGAGTACCGTGCCGGGGAGCTGTTTTTT.

V is TRBV7-9 and J is TRBJ2-1; D uncertain. CDR3 length: 13 amino acids. V was clipped by 2 bases and J by 5 bases, with 7 bases between them. Germline V CDR1 and CDR2: SEHNR, FQNEAQ (reference sequence). CDR3 sequence (DNA): TGTGCCAGCAGCTTACAGAACAACAATGAGCAGTTCTTC. This gives the protein CASSLQNNNEQFF.

This sequence joins TRBV5-1 and TRBJ2-7; no reliable D call. CDR3 length: 11 amino acids. Trimming removed 4 bases from V and 6 bases from J, with 8 bases in between. Germline values: CDR1 SGHRS, CDR2 YFSETQ. CDR3 region: CASSLYGEQYF. The CDR3, as DNA: TGCGCCAGCAGCCTCTACGGCGAGCAGTACTTC.

The chain carries TRBV7-8 and TRBJ2-2, with D possibly matching TRBD2 (5 bases). Germline assignment: CDR1 SGHVS and CDR2 FQNEAQ. The CDR3 consists of 14 residues. V lost 1 base and J lost 6, with 9 bases in between. CDR3 sequence reads: CASSLGEGPGELFF. The CDR3 coding sequence is TGTGCCAGCAGCTTAGGAGAGGGCCCCGGGGAGCTGTTTTTT.

The V call is TRBV7-6, the J call TRBJ2-7, with TRBD2 matching over 13 bases. J gave up 5 bases and V 1 base, and 11 bases lay outside the gene matches. The length of the CDR3 is 18 residues. Per the germline V gene, CDR1 is SGHVS and CDR2 is FNYEAQ. CDR3 protein: CASSLEILAGGLLDEQYF. Written as DNA, the CDR3 is TGTGCCAGCAGCTTAGAAATACTAGCGGGAGGGCTGCTAGACGAGCAGTACTTC.

The genes are TRBV6-1 and TRBJ2-1; D possibly corresponds to TRBD2 (5 bases). This CDR3 has 15 amino acids. Germline CDR1 and CDR2: MNHNS and SASEGT. V lost 6 bases and J lost 0, with 12 bases in between. CDR3 region: CASSLASLSYNEQFF. The CDR3 coding sequence is TGTGCCAGCAGCCTAGCTAGCCTCTCCTACAATGAGCAGTTCTTC.

In this sample, this clone turned up once. In nucleotides, the CDR3 is TGTGCCAGCAGGACCTGGACAGGGGTTTTCGAGCAGTACTTC. This encodes CASRTWTGVFEQYF. The chain employs TRBV27 and TRBJ2-7, with 9 bases that match TRBD1. V was pared by 6 bases and J by 6 bases, with 9 bases of the junction left unmatched. The germline CDR1 and CDR2 sequences are MNHEY and SMNVEV (reference sequence). The CDR3 consists of 14 residues.

Of note for this clone: Other DNA variants within this sample encode the same CDR3. The chain has TRBV5-6 and TRBJ2-7, with D possibly TRBD2 on 6 matching bases. The CDR3 length is 14 residues. Trimming removed 3 bases at V and 0 bases at J, with 10 bases between. Looked up from germline, CDR1 is SGHDT and CDR2 is YYEEEE. CDR3 region: CASSWGTDSYEQYF. DNA of the CDR3: TGTGCCAGCAGCTGGGGGACTGACTCCTACGAGCAGTACTTC.

The chain is built from TRBV9 and TRBJ2-1, with TRBD1 identical over 9 bases. Germline CDR1 reads SGDLS; CDR2 reads YYNGEE. The V gene end was trimmed by 2 bases and the J gene end by 7 bases; junction bases not matched to a gene: 4. The CDR3 is 14 residues long. CDR3 nucleotides: TGTGCCAGCAGCGTTGGGACAGGGCCGAATGAGCAGTTCTTC. It translates to CASSVGTGPNEQFF.

This chain joins TRBV12-5 and TRBJ1-2; D call uncertain. Per the germline V gene, CDR1 is LGHNT and CDR2 is FRNRAP. Trimming pared 1 base from V and 4 bases from J, leaving 10 bases between. The length of the CDR3 is 14 residues. CDR3 protein: CASGLGSAAYGYTF. DNA of the CDR3: TGTGCTAGTGGTTTGGGGTCCGCGGCCTATGGCTACACCTTC.

This chain uses TRBV7-9 with TRBJ1-5; no definite D call. In germline, CDR1 is SEHNR, CDR2 FQNEAQ (reference sequence). The CDR3 runs 15 residues. Trimming removed 1 base at V and 5 bases at J, with 12 bases between. CDR3 sequence: CASSLGDSLDQPQHF. The CDR3 region has the DNA TGTGCCAGCAGCTTAGGGGATAGTCTAGATCAGCCCCAGCATTTT. The full variable domain, completed using reference TRBV7-9 and TRBJ1-5, is DTGVSQNPRHKITKRGQNVTFRCDPISEHNRLYWYRQTLGQGPEFLTYFQNEAQLEKSRLLSDRFSAERPKGSFSTLEIQRTEQGDSAMYLCASSLGDSLDQPQHFGDGTRLSIL.

The V gene is TRBV30, the J gene TRBJ2-3; 13 bases agree with TRBD2. V dropped 3 bases and J dropped 1; count of bases not matched to a gene: 1. Germline lookup yields CDR1 GTSNPN and CDR2 SVGIG (reference sequence). There are 15 residues in the CDR3. Here the CDR3 DNA reads TGTGCCTGGAGGGGACTAGCGGGACGCACAGATACGCAGTATTTT. This gives the protein CAWRGLAGRTDTQYF.

This rearrangement joins TRBV10-1 to TRBJ2-3; D possibly corresponds to TRBD2 (6 bases). The CDR3 consists of 16 residues. V lost 3 bases and J 3 bases, leaving 16 bases between the germline ends. In germline, CDR1 is WNHNN, CDR2 SYGVQD (reference sequence). Here the CDR3 reads CASSEINGLTTDTQYF. Written as DNA, the CDR3 is TGCGCCAGCAGTGAAATAAATGGACTAACGACAGATACGCAGTATTTT.

The V and J genes are TRBV7-2 and TRBJ2-7; D gene uncertain. Germline V gives CDR1 SGHTA, CDR2 FQGNSA. Trimming took 5 bases from V and 7 from J, leaving 9 bases between them. CDR3 length equals 11 residues. In DNA, the CDR3 is TGTGCCAGCAGCCCTGGTGTGGAGCAGTACTTC. Residues: CASSPGVEQYF.

The chain employs TRBV7-9 and TRBJ1-2, with D possibly TRBD1 on 5 matching bases. The germline CDR1 and CDR2 sequences are SEHNR and FQNEAQ (reference sequence). CDR3 length equals 15 residues. Between the trimmed V and J ends, which lost 4 bases and 4 bases, there was a span of 16 bases. The CDR3 reads CASSSTGQGPYGYTF. The CDR3 DNA is TGTGCCAGCAGCTCAACCGGCCAGGGACCCTATGGCTACACCTTC.

The rearrangement joins TRBV9 to TRBJ2-2, with 11 bases matching TRBD1. The V segment lost 0 bases and the J segment 5 bases; nucleotides outside the gene matches: 6. Germline CDR1 is SGDLS and CDR2 is YYNGEE. The CDR3 is made up of 17 amino acids. The CDR3, as DNA: TGTGCCAGCAGCGTAGAGAGGGACAGGGGGTGGACCGGGGAGCTGTTTTTT. Amino acid sequence: CASSVERDRGWTGELFF.

This clone was observed a single time. V and J are TRBV19 and TRBJ1-6; D call uncertain. Germline CDR1 reads LNHDA; CDR2 reads SQIVND (reference sequence). V was shortened by 0 bases and J by 7 bases, with 13 bases between the two germline ends. The CDR3 spans 16 residues. The CDR3 is CASSIDFGGPNSPLHF. CDR3 in DNA: TGTGCCAGTAGTATAGATTTTGGAGGTCCCAATTCACCCCTCCACTTT.

The genes are TRBV9 and TRBJ2-1; TRBD2 aligns across 11 bases. Germline values: CDR1 SGDLS, CDR2 YYNGEE. The CDR3 spans 15 residues. With V trimmed by 4 bases and J by 2 bases, 2 bases remained unmatched. CDR3 in amino acids: CASSTSGRAYNEQFF. The CDR3 nucleotides read TGTGCCAGCAGCACTAGCGGGAGAGCCTACAATGAGCAGTTCTTC.

The genes are TRBV5-8 and TRBJ1-3; D uncertain. V was clipped by 6 bases and J by 2 bases, with 18 bases between them. CDR3 length: 16 residues. Germline V gene data show CDR1 as SGHTS and CDR2 as YDEGEE. The CDR3 nucleotides read TGTGCCAGCATCCTCGGACGGAAGGTTACTGGAAACACCATATATTTT. Its translation is CASILGRKVTGNTIYF.

Here the CDR3 DNA reads TGTGCCATCAGTGGCCTGGGGACAGATACGCAGTATTTT. Its protein is CAISGLGTDTQYF. The V gene is TRBV10-3, the J gene TRBJ2-3; D unclear. The CDR3 sequence is 13 residues long. The V gene lost 4 bases and the J gene lost 3 bases, with 8 bases spanning the gap. In germline, CDR1 is ENHRY, CDR2 SYGVKD.

V gene TRBV7-9 combines with J gene TRBJ1-2; a weak D match, TRBD1 (5 bases). V lost 5 bases, J lost 2 bases, and 12 bases lay in between. The length of the CDR3 is 14 residues. Germline CDR1 and CDR2: SEHNR and FQNEAQ (reference sequence). CDR3 region: CASSGEGLNYGYTF. The CDR3 DNA is TGTGCCAGCAGCGGGGAGGGGCTCAACTATGGCTACACCTTC.